The 13 T cell receptor beta chains presented below share a single source sample, sequenced in a study of blood T cells in healthy people across ages. Primers used in a second PCR of about 7 to 12 cycles were a sample-barcoded 5' primer and a J-beta primer mix. TCRdb redid the calling of the 5' RACE reads with MiXCR, one entry per CDR3 protein. This sample has 850,000 to 1,300,000 distinct CDR3 sequences, with 35% to 50% found just once. Source material: blood. The receptors originated from a woman aged 55-69 years in good health.

The chain joins TRBV6-6 to TRBJ2-7, with a tentative D call TRBD2 (5 bases). This CDR3 has 14 residues. V was trimmed by 7 bases and J by 3 bases, leaving 16 bases between them. From germline, CDR1 is MNHNY and CDR2 SVGAGI (reference sequence). CDR3 nucleotides: TGTGCCAGCAATTTCGGGATAAACTTCTACGAGCAGTACTTC. Translating gives CASNFGINFYEQYF.

Remarks on this clonotype: This clone may be a read error of a much larger clone one base away. This chain connects TRBV5-1 to TRBJ1-2; D is unclear. CDR1 SGHRS and CDR2 YFSETQ come from the germline V gene. Deletions cut 7 bases from V and 8 bases from J, with 18 bases between. The CDR3 runs 13 residues. CDR3 in amino acids: CASGARAGSGYTF. The CDR3 nucleotides are TGCGCCAGCGGCGCAAGGGCGGGCTCGGGCTACACCTTC.

This clonotype has at least ten counts. The chain combines TRBV10-3 with TRBJ1-2; D is perhaps TRBD1 (5 bases). CDR3 length: 13 amino acids. Trimming removed 9 bases at V and 7 bases at J, with 18 bases between. From germline, CDR1 is ENHRY and CDR2 SYGVKD. The CDR3 coding sequence is TGTGCCATGAGTCCGGGACCTACCTCTGGCTACACCTTC. Amino acids: CAMSPGPTSGYTF.

The chain is built from TRBV25-1 and TRBJ2-4; no clear D. The better agreement between TRBJ2-5 and the DNA end casts doubt on the J call. Germline lookup yields CDR1 MGHDK and CDR2 SYGVNS. The CDR3 is 13 amino acids. The CDR3 protein is CASSGRFQETQYF. The CDR3 nucleotides read TGTGCCAGCAGTGGACGGTTCCAAGAGACCCAGTACTTC.

This clonotype has a handful of counts. V usage is TRBV11-2 and J usage is TRBJ2-3; no clear D gene. From germline, CDR1 is SGHAT and CDR2 FQNNGV. The CDR3 is 14 residues long. Trimming left V 6 bases short and J 4 bases short, with 14 bases between. CDR3 amino acids: CASSAVPFPDTQYF. The CDR3 DNA reads TGTGCCAGCAGTGCCGTCCCTTTTCCAGATACGCAGTATTTT.

The chain is built from TRBV28 and TRBJ2-6; 9 bases are shared with TRBD1. Germline trimming cut 6 bases from V and 0 bases from J; bases unmatched to any gene: 9. The CDR3 runs 18 residues. CDR1 is MDHEN and CDR2 is SYDVKM in the germline V gene. CDR3 loop: CASRAGTGSFSGANVLTF. The DNA of the CDR3 is TGTGCCAGCAGAGCCGGGACAGGGAGCTTCTCTGGGGCCAACGTCCTGACTTTC.

The rearrangement links TRBV20-1 to TRBJ1-2; D is unclear. V lost 1 base to trimming and J lost 2 bases, with 8 bases between them. In germline, CDR1 is DFQATT, CDR2 SNEGSKA (reference sequence). The CDR3 runs 13 residues. The CDR3 region is CSARVRSNYGYTF. For the CDR3, the DNA is TGCAGTGCTAGAGTCAGGTCCAACTATGGCTACACCTTC.

The V call is TRBV6-7, the J call TRBJ2-1, with D unresolved. TRBV6-7 is an ORF for which the function is uncertain. This CDR3 contains 19 residues. The ends were cut back, 2 bases at V and 4 bases at J, with 24 bases in the middle. CDR3 bases: TGTGCCAGCAGTTACGGCCCCCGTGGGCACGAGTACCGTTACAATGAGCAGTTCTTC. It is translated as CASSYGPRGHEYRYNEQFF.

The chain combines TRBV14 with TRBJ1-2, with D uncertain. The germline V gene encodes CDR1 SGHDN and CDR2 FVKESK. There are 13 residues in the CDR3. Deletions cut 1 base from V and 4 bases from J, with 7 bases between. CDR3 sequence: CASSQVSGYGYTF. CDR3 DNA sequence: TGTGCCAGCAGCCAAGTTAGTGGCTATGGCTACACCTTC.

The chain recombines TRBV6-5 with TRBJ2-4; unclear D gene. Judging by the DNA end, TRBJ2-7 fits better; the J call may be wrong. The CDR3 totals 15 residues. Germline values: CDR1 MNHEY, CDR2 SVGAGI. The CDR3 region has the DNA TGTGCCAGCAGTTACTCCTGGCCGAAAACCTACGAGCAGTACTTC. It yields the protein CASSYSWPKTYEQYF.

This clonotype came up a few times. This chain joins TRBV5-6 and TRBJ2-7; TRBD1 matches 8 bases. Trimming removed 3 bases from V and 3 bases from J; junction bases left unmatched: 14. Germline CDR1 SGHDT, CDR2 YYEEEE. This CDR3 has 17 residues. The CDR3 DNA follows: TGTGCCAGCAGCTCCCCGGTTGGGGGACAGGATGACTACGAGCAGTACTTC. Protein sequence: CASSSPVGGQDDYEQYF.

The chain carries TRBV10-3 and TRBJ2-4; the match to TRBD1 covers 8 bases. The V gene end was trimmed by 6 bases and the J gene end by 2 bases; junction bases not matched to a gene: 9. Germline loops: CDR1 ENHRY, CDR2 SYGVKD. This CDR3 spans 16 amino acids. The CDR3 sequence: CAISDSGTGSKNIQYF. The CDR3 DNA reads as TGTGCCATCAGCGACTCCGGGACAGGCTCCAAAAACATTCAGTACTTC.

The V call is TRBV28, the J call TRBJ2-7; 7 bases match TRBD2. Germline CDR1 MDHEN, CDR2 SYDVKM. After removal of 5 bases from V and 5 bases from J, the junction contained 6 bases not matched to a gene. The CDR3 covers 13 residues. The CDR3, as DNA: TGTGCCAGCAGTCTATCGGGAGGCGACGAGCAGTACTTC. Its protein product is CASSLSGGDEQYF.